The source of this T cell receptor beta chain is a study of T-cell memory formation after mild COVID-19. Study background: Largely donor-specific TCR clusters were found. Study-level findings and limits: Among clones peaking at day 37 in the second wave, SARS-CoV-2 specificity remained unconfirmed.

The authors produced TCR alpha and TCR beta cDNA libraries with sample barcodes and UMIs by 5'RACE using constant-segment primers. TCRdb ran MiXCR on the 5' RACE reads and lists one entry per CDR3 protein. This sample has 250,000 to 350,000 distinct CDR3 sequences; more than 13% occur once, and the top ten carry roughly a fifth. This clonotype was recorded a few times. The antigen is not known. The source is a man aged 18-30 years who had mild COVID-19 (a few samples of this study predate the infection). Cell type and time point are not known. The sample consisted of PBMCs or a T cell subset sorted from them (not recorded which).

CDR3 amino acids: CASSVGNNQPQHF. CDR3 DNA: TGTGCCAGCAGCGTAGGCAACAATCAGCCCCAGCATTTT. The V gene is TRBV9, the J gene TRBJ1-5; D gene unclear. In germline, CDR1 is SGDLS, CDR2 YYNGEE. The ends were cut back, 0 bases at V and 3 bases at J, with 4 bases in the middle. The CDR3 is made up of 13 amino acids.